This is a list of T cell receptor beta chains from one sample in a study of radiation and T cells in renal cell carcinoma. Clones were sequenced by immunoSEQ multiplex PCR, and TCRdb holds only the in-frame ones, with some missing. The sample shows roughly 130,000 clones, 80% to 90% of them seen only once. The sequences come from blood, collected from a patient whose treatment included radiotherapy and nephrectomy. These receptors originate from a woman between 55 and 75 years old with renal cell carcinoma. The CDR3 runs from the conserved cysteine through the conserved F or W. Expanded clones get a size class; other rows say once, few or many, or leave the size out.

- | TRBJ2-7 | TRBV5-1 | CASSLGPSGEYEQYF
- | TRBJ2-3 | TRBV5-6 | CASSLGADYTDTQYF
- | TRBJ2-5 | TRBV7-2 | CASSLAVGTGQETQYF
- | TRBJ2-1 | TRBV18 | CASSPGTSGRNEQFF
- | TRBJ2-7 | TRBV27 | CASSLEAPQAGGPHEQYF
- | TRBJ2-3 | TRBV10-3 | CAISESIGTDTQYF
- | TRBJ2-1 | TRBV7-2 | CASSLDGQIYNEQFF
- | TRBJ2-3 | TRBV19 | CASSILRGATDTQYF
- | TRBJ2-2 | TRBV19 | CASHRQGSFAGELFF
- | TRBJ2-3 | TRBV9 | CASSPSGRSSDTQYF
- | TRBJ2-3 | TRBV5-6 | CASSFSGQGTQYF
once | TRBJ2-5 | TRBV11-1 | CASSLKSGRLVETQYF
- | TRBJ1-1 | TRBV7-2 | CASSGRTEPEAFF
few | TRBJ1-2 | TRBV7-2 | CASSTPGGFWGYTF
- | TRBJ1-5 | TRBV10-3 | CAISERAENQPQHF
- | TRBJ1-2 | TRBV28 | CASSRTGDYGYTF
- | TRBJ2-1 | TRBV6-5 | CASSYSGTSRYEQFF
- | TRBJ2-5 | TRBV10-3 | CAISAWTSVKETQYF
- | TRBJ1-2 | TRBV28 | CASSAPDSNYGYTF
- | TRBJ1-2 | TRBV5-1 | CASSEWTNDYGYTF
- | TRBJ1-1 | TRBV30 | CAWSRKGLNTEAFF
- | TRBJ2-1 | TRBV27 | CASSSTHNEQFF
- | TRBJ2-7 | TRBV27 | CASTGVTSGGISYEQYF
- | TRBJ1-4 | TRBV19 | CAVRPGQLNEKLFF
- | TRBJ1-3 | TRBV4-2 | CASSQARENTIYF
- | TRBJ2-5 | TRBV4-1 | CASSQDRDRSGLRETQYF
- | TRBJ2-2 | TRBV4-3 | CASSQDLVTDLNTGELFF
- | TRBJ2-5 | TRBV9 | CASSEPGTGQETQYF
- | TRBJ1-2 | TRBV19 | CASSIRTGNRRYIF
- | TRBJ2-7 | TRBV9 | CASSVAFRGWGYCEQYF
- | TRBJ2-1 | TRBV6-1 | CASRGRLDSYNEQFF
- | TRBJ2-7 | TRBV6-1 | CASSEHGRGGLYF
- | TRBJ1-6 | TRBV6-5 | CASSSWGGNSPLHF
- | TRBJ2-7 | TRBV5-4 | CASSSYRGPYEQYF
- | TRBJ2-1 | TRBV9 | CASSVSGTSGVYEQFF
- | TRBJ2-5 | TRBV7-9 | CASSREETQYF
- | TRBJ2-7 | TRBV9 | CASSVGRETPGNEQYF
- | TRBJ2-3 | TRBV4-1 | CASSQEKYTGSTDTQYF
- | TRBJ2-7 | TRBV5-6 | CASSSFSGTGSSYEQYF
- | TRBJ2-7 | TRBV5-1 | CASSLSGDEQYF
few | TRBJ1-5 | TRBV19 | CASSTRMTSGGQPQHF
- | TRBJ1-2 | TRBV18 | CASSPGQEQSDGYTF
- | TRBJ2-6 | TRBV27 | CASRSYTQGSGANVLTF
- | TRBJ2-7 | TRBV15 | CATSRDRLGTEQYF
few | TRBJ1-5 | TRBV7-2 | CASSLIRGDNQPQHF
- | TRBJ2-1 | TRBV19 | CASSIAPPRQGLGNEQFF
- | TRBJ2-2 | TRBV11-3 | CASSKGSQNTGELFF
- | TRBJ2-3 | TRBV11-2 | CASSLALGAEGTDTQYF
- | TRBJ2-7 | TRBV28 | CASSLTVSYEQYF
- | TRBJ2-7 | TRBV6-5 | CASSSLLSRGRGEQYF
- | TRBJ2-1 | TRBV5-1 | CASSLSGIGSYNEQFF
- | TRBJ2-1 | TRBV5-1 | CASSFDPRDSHNEQFF
- | TRBJ1-5 | TRBV19 | CASRGGPYSNQPQHF
once | TRBJ2-2 | TRBV7-3 | CASSVSTGELFF
few | TRBJ2-1 | TRBV5-4 | CASSLGAGGSYNEQFF
- | TRBJ2-5 | TRBV2 | CASRGPEETQYF
- | TRBJ1-5 | TRBV6-6 | CATRKQGRNQPQHF
- | TRBJ2-2 | TRBV15 | CATSSLGGEDGELFF
- | TRBJ1-1 | TRBV19 | CASSMVGGTEAFF
- | TRBJ2-5 | TRBV28 | CASSFQGQETQYF